This T cell receptor beta chain was retrieved from a study of neurological immune-mediated disorders. This clonotype occurred many times. The target antigen is unknown. Germline V gene data show CDR1 as SGHDT and CDR2 as YYEEEE. The CDR3 length is 12 residues. V was cut by 2 bases and J by 8 bases, with 9 bases left in between. Study-level results: One cluster of related CDR3 sequences contained, by phylogenetic grouping, the repertoires of 18 of 34 multiple sclerosis patients and formed a possible signature. HTLV-1-associated myelopathy ranked highest for TCR clonal expansion and multiple sclerosis lowest, beneath healthy controls. With the multiple sclerosis repertoire cluster, neither clinical nor MRI features showed any association.

Template-switch 5'RACE cDNA synthesis added a 10-nucleotide unique molecular identifier. TCRdb re-called the 5' RACE reads through MiXCR, storing one row per CDR3 protein. The sample lists 70,000 or so distinct CDR3 sequences; 3.2% were seen once. The source material was PBMCs. The chain couples TRBV5-6 to TRBJ2-3; no firm D call. This TCR was sampled from a woman aged 50 to 65 with multiple sclerosis. The CDR3: CASSFGPGTQYF. CDR3 DNA: TGTGCCAGCAGCTTCGGTCCGGGTACGCAGTATTTT.